The source of this T cell receptor (beta chain) is a study of beta chain features in type 1 diabetes. V lost 2 bases to trimming and J lost 3 bases, with 14 bases between them. Germline lookup yields CDR1 MDHEN and CDR2 SYDVKM. The CDR3 loop spans 15 amino acids. In this sample, this clone turned up a few times. Since all of the isolated RNA was reverse transcribed, expressed TCRB transcripts were what got sequenced. Clones were sequenced by immunoSEQ multiplex PCR, and TCRdb holds only the in-frame ones, with some missing. The repertoire holds roughly 350,000 clones, with 9.5% to 11% as singletons. The material sequenced was naive CD4+ T cells from blood. The chain has TRBV28 and TRBJ2-7; D might be TRBD1 (5 bases). This receptor was taken from a woman in her thirties in good health. This CDR3 reads CASSLQGPSLYEQYF. The CDR3 bases are TGTGCCAGCAGTTTACAGGGCCCCTCGCTCTACGAGCAGTACTTC.